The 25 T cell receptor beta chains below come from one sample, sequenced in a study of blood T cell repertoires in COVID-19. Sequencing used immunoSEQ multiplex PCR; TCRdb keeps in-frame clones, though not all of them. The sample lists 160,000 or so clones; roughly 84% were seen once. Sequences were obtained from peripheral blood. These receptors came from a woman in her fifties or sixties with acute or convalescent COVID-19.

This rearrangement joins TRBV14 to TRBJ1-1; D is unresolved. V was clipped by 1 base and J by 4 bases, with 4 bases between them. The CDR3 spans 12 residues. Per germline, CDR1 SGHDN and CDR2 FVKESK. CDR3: CASSQVATEAFF. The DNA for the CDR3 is TGTGCCAGCAGCCAAGTAGCCACTGAAGCTTTCTTT. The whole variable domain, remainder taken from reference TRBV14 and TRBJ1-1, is EAGVTQFPSHSVIEKGQTVTLRCDPISGHDNLYWYRRVMGKEIKFLLHFVKESKQDESGMPNNRFLAERTGGTYSTLKVQPAELEDSGVYFCASSQVATEAFFGQGTRLTVV.

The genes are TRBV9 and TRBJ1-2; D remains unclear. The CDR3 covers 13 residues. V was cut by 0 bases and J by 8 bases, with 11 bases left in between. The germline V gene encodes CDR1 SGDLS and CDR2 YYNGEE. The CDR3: CASSVVPRSGYTF. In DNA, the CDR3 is TGTGCCAGCAGCGTAGTCCCCAGGTCCGGCTACACCTTC.

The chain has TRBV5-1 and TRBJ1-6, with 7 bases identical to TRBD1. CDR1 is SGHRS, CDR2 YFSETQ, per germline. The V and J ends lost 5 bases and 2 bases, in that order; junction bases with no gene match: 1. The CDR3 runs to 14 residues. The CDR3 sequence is CASRQGTYNSPLHF. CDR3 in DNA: TGCGCCAGCAGACAGGGGACCTATAATTCACCCCTCCACTTT.

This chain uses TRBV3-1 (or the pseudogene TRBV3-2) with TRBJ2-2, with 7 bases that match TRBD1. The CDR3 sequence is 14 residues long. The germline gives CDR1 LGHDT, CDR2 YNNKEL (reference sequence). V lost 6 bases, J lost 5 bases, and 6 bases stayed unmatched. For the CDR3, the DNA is TGTGCCAGCAGGCCCGGGACAGCTACCGGGGAGCTGTTTTTT. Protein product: CASRPGTATGELFF.

CDR3 in amino acids: CASSLRWTGGSTEAFF. DNA of the CDR3: TGTGCCAGCAGTTTAAGGTGGACAGGGGGCTCCACTGAAGCTTTCTTT. The chain carries TRBV27 and TRBJ1-1, with 11 bases aligning to TRBD1. Germline assignment: CDR1 MNHEY and CDR2 SMNVEV (reference sequence). With 2 bases clipped from V and 4 bases from J, the junction kept 6 bases outside the gene matches. This CDR3 has 16 amino acids.

This CDR3 is CAWSQGQTLPEQYF. The CDR3 DNA follows: TGTGCCTGGAGTCAGGGACAGACCCTACCCGAGCAGTACTTC. The gene calls are TRBV30 and TRBJ2-7; 7 bases fit TRBD1. The CDR3 spans 14 residues. CDR1 is GTSNPN and CDR2 is SVGIG in the germline V gene (reference sequence). V lost 2 bases, J lost 6 bases, and 10 bases stayed unmatched.

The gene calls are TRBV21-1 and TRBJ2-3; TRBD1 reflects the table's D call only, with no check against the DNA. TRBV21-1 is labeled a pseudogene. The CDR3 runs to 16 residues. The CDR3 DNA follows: TGTGCCAGCAGCAAAGGGACAGGGTTCGGAACAGATACGCAGTATTTT. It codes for CASSKGTGFGTDTQYF.

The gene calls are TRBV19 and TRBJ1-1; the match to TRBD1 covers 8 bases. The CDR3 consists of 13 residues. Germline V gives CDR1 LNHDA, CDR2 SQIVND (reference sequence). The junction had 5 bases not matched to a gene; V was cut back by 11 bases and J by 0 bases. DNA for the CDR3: TGTGCCGGCGGACAGGGATTGAACACTGAAGCTTTCTTT. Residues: CAGGQGLNTEAFF.

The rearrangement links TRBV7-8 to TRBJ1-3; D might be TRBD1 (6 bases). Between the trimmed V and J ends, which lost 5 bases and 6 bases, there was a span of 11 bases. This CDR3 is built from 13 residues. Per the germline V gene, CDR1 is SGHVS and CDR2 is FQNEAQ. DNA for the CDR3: TGTGCCAGCAGCCTGGACAGCGTAAACACCATATATTTT. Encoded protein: CASSLDSVNTIYF.

The CDR3 loop reads CASSQDRAGNTIYF. DNA of the CDR3: TGTGCCAGCAGCCAGGACAGGGCTGGAAACACCATATATTTT. The gene calls are TRBV11-2 and TRBJ1-3; 8 bases match TRBD1. V was clipped by 5 bases and J by 2 bases; unmatched bases: 2. Germline V gene sequence: CDR1 SGHAT, CDR2 FQNNGV. The CDR3 is 14 residues long.

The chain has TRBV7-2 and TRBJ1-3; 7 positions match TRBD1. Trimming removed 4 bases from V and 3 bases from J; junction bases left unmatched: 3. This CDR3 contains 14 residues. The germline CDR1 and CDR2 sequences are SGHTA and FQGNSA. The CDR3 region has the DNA TGTGCCAGCAGCTCAAACAGGGGTGGAAACACCATATATTTT. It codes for CASSSNRGGNTIYF.

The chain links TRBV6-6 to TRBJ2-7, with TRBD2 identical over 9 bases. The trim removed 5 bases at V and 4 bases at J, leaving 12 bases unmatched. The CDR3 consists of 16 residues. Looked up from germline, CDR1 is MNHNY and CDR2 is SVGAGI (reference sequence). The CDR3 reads CASSTPPGTSNYEQYF. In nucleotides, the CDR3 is TGTGCCAGCAGTACCCCTCCCGGGACTAGCAATTACGAGCAGTACTTC.

This CDR3 is CASTSGTGFSVRAFF. The CDR3 nucleotides read TGTGCCAGCACGTCCGGGACAGGGTTCTCTGTGCGAGCTTTCTTT. The J gene is TRBJ1-1, the V gene TRBV6-5; 9 bases fit TRBD1. CDR3 size: 15 residues. The V gene end was trimmed by 7 bases and the J gene end by 10 bases; junction bases not matched to a gene: 16. In germline, CDR1 is MNHEY, CDR2 SVGAGI.

This chain's CDR3 is CATSRDWVSGDLPPYEQYF. In nucleotides, the CDR3 is TGTGCCACCAGCAGAGATTGGGTTAGCGGGGATTTACCCCCCTACGAGCAGTACTTC. The chain employs TRBV15 and TRBJ2-7; 8 nucleotides line up with TRBD2. J was trimmed by 2 bases and V by 0 bases; bases with no gene match: 15. The CDR3 sequence is 19 residues long. Germline CDR1 and CDR2: LNHNV and YYDKDF (reference sequence).

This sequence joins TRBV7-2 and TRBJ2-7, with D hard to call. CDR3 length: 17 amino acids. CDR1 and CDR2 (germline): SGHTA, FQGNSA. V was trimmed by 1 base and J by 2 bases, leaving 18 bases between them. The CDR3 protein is CASSLEGTAATTYEQYF. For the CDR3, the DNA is TGTGCCAGCAGCTTAGAAGGCACGGCGGCTACAACCTACGAGCAGTACTTC.

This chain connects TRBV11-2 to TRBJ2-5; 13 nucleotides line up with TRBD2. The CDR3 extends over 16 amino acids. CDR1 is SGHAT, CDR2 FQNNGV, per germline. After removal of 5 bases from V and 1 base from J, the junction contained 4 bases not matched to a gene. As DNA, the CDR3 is TGTGCCAGCAGCCTAGGACTAGCGGGGGTCCAAGAGACCCAGTACTTC. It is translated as CASSLGLAGVQETQYF.

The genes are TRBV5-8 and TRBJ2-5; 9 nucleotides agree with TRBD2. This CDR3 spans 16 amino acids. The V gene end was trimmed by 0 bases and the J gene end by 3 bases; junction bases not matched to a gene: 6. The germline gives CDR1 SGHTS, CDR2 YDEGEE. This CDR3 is CASSLASASGEETQYF. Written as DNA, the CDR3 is TGTGCCAGCAGCTTGGCCTCGGCTAGCGGGGAAGAGACCCAGTACTTC. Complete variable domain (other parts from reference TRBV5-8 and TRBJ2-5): EAGVTQSPTHLIKTRGQQATLRCSPISGHTSVYWYQQALGLGLQFLLWYDEGEERNRGNFPPRFSGRQFPNYSSELNVNALELEDSALYLCASSLASASGEETQYFGPGTRLLVL.

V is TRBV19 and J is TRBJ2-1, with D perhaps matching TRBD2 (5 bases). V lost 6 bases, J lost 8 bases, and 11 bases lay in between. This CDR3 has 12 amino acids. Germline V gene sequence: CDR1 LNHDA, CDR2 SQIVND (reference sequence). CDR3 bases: TGTGCCAGTAGCCTAATCGGGGATGAGCAGTTCTTC. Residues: CASSLIGDEQFF. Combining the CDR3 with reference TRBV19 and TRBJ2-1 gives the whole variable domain DGGITQSPKYLFRKEGQNVTLSCEQNLNHDAMYWYRQDPGQGLRLIYYSQIVNDFQKGDIAEGYSVSREKKESFPLTVTSAQKNPTAFYLCASSLIGDEQFFGPGTRLTVL.

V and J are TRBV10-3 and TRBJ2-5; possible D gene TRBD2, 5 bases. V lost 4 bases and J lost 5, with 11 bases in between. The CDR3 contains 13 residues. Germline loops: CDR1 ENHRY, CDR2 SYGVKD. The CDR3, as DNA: TGTGCCATCAGTGGAGCGGCTAGGGAGACCCAGTACTTC. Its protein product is CAISGAARETQYF.

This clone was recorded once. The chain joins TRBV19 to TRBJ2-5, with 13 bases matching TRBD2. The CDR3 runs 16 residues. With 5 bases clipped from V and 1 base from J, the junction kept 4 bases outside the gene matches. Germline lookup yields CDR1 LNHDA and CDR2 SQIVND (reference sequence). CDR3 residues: CASSRLAGGFQETQYF. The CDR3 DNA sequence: TGTGCCAGTAGTCGACTAGCGGGAGGCTTCCAAGAGACCCAGTACTTC.

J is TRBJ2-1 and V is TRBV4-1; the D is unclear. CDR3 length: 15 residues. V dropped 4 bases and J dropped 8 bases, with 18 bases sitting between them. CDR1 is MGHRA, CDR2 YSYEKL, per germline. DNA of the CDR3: TGCGCCAGCAGCCCCCAGGTGCTAAGGAACCATGAGCAGTTCTTC. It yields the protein CASSPQVLRNHEQFF.

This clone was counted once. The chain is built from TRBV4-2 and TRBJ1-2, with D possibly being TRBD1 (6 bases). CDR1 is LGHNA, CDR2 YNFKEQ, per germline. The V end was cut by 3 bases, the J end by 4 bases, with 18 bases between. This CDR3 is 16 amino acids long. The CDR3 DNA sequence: TGTGCCAGCAGCCAGGAACCGGGACAACTTTTCTATGGCTACACCTTC. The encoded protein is CASSQEPGQLFYGYTF.

The CDR3 protein is CATSSRIARRGTYEQYF. The CDR3 DNA sequence: TGTGCCACCAGCAGTCGTATAGCCCGCCGGGGGACCTACGAGCAGTACTTC. The genes are TRBV15 and TRBJ2-7; D possibly corresponds to TRBD2 (6 bases). Trimming left V 3 bases short and J 2 bases short, with 20 bases between. CDR3 length equals 17 residues. Germline CDR1 and CDR2: LNHNV and YYDKDF (reference sequence).

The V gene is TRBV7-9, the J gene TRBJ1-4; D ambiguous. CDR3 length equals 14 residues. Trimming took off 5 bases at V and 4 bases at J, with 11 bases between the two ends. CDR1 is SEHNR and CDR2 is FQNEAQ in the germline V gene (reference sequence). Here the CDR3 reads CASSPSGSNEKLFF. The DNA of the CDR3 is TGTGCCAGCAGCCCCAGCGGGAGTAATGAAAAACTGTTTTTT.

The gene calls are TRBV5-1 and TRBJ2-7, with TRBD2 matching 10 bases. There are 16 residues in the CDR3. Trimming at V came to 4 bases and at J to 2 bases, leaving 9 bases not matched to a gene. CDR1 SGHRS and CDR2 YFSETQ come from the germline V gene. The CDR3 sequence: CASSTITSGDTYEQYF. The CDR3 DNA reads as TGCGCCAGCAGCACAATTACTAGCGGGGACACCTACGAGCAGTACTTC.